This passage covers 17 T cell receptor beta chains from one sample sequenced in a study of blood T cells in healthy people across ages. For the second PCR, which ran for 7 to 11 cycles, a sample-barcoded 5' primer and a J-beta primer mix were used. Each CDR3 protein is one row after TCRdb ran MiXCR on the 5' RACE reads. The sample consists of around 2 million distinct CDR3 sequences, around 40% of them appearing once. Sequencing was carried out using blood. These receptors all stem from a human donor in good health.

In this sample, this clonotype turned up a few times. The chain is built from TRBV4-3 and TRBJ2-2; perhaps TRBD1 as D (5 bases). Germline CDR1 is LGHNA and CDR2 is YSLEER. This CDR3 is 15 amino acids long. Trimming took off 1 base at V and 3 bases at J, with 9 bases between the two ends. The chain's CDR3 is CASSQGGSYTGELFF. The DNA of the CDR3 is TGCGCCAGCAGCCAAGGGGGCAGTTACACCGGGGAGCTGTTTTTT.

CDR3 loop: CSVDEGYYGYTF. CDR3 bases: TGCAGCGTTGATGAGGGGTATTATGGCTACACCTTC. The chain uses TRBV29-1 and TRBJ1-2, with D possibly TRBD1 on 5 matching bases. With 3 bases removed from V and 5 bases from J, the gap between germline ends came to 10 bases. The CDR3 loop spans 12 amino acids. The germline gives CDR1 SQVTM, CDR2 ANQGSEA.

This clonotype was detected only a few times. The rearrangement links TRBV12-3 or TRBV12-4 to TRBJ2-5; possibly TRBD2 for D (5 bases). V lost 2 bases and J 5 bases, leaving 12 bases between the germline ends. The CDR3 loop spans 14 amino acids. This CDR3 reads CASSLPGSDETQYF. The CDR3 coding sequence is TGTGCCAGCAGTTTACCGGGATCGGACGAGACCCAGTACTTC.

This clonotype has a count of ten or more. This chain connects TRBV4-2 to TRBJ2-7, with TRBD2 as a possible D gene (6 bases). CDR3 length: 15 residues. Trimming took 1 base from V and 0 from J, leaving 10 bases between them. Germline assignment: CDR1 LGHNA and CDR2 YNFKEQ. Written as DNA, the CDR3 is TGTGCCAGCAGCCAAGGGGGGGAAAGCTCCTACGAGCAGTACTTC. This encodes CASSQGGESSYEQYF.

Comments on this clonotype: The conserved phenylalanine or tryptophan is not found at the CDR3 terminus, so this likely reflects a read error. The chain combines TRBV10-3 with TRBJ2-1; D possibly corresponds to TRBD1 (5 bases). This CDR3 has 11 amino acids. V lost 3 bases and J 13 bases, leaving 10 bases between the germline ends. Germline V gene lookup returns CDR1 ENHRY and CDR2 SYGVKD. This chain's CDR3 is CAISDDSPQFC. CDR3 nucleotide sequence: TGTGCCATCAGTGACGACAGCCCTCAGTTCTGC.

This chain's CDR3 is CSARGVKVGNEQFF. The CDR3 nucleotides read TGCAGCGCTAGAGGGGTTAAGGTTGGGAATGAGCAGTTCTTC. This chain uses TRBV29-1 with TRBJ2-1; the D call may be TRBD1 or TRBD2 (5 bases each). The CDR3 has 14 amino acids. The V end lost 7 bases, the J end lost 7 bases, and 20 bases lay between the germline ends. Germline assignment: CDR1 SQVTM and CDR2 ANQGSEA.

This rearrangement joins TRBV7-9 to TRBJ1-1; the D is unclear. The germline V and J ends were trimmed by 5 bases and 2 bases, with 15 bases remaining between them. Germline CDR1 SEHNR, CDR2 FQNEAQ (reference sequence). The CDR3 runs 15 residues. The CDR3 nucleotides read TGTGCCAGCAGCCTCCCGGGCCCTATTAACACTGAAGCTTTCTTT. Protein product: CASSLPGPINTEAFF.

This clonotype was counted between two and nine times. This chain connects TRBV14 to TRBJ1-2; TRBD1 is a possible D gene (6 bases). The V end was cut by 0 bases, the J end by 7 bases, with 12 bases between. Germline V gene data show CDR1 as SGHDN and CDR2 as FVKESK. The CDR3 spans 14 residues. The CDR3 reads CASSQEYRESGYTF. CDR3 nucleotides: TGTGCCAGCAGCCAAGAATACAGGGAGAGTGGCTACACCTTC.

This sequence joins TRBV20-1 and TRBJ2-7; D gene ambiguous. Germline CDR1 reads DFQATT; CDR2 reads SNEGSKA (reference sequence). V was trimmed by 0 bases and J by 1 base, leaving 13 bases between them. This CDR3 comprises 15 residues. CDR3 in DNA: TGCAGTGCTAGAGATCAACTTGTCGGATCCTACGAGCAGTACTTC. This codes for CSARDQLVGSYEQYF.

The J gene is TRBJ1-2, the V gene TRBV6-5; 7 bases align to TRBD1. The CDR3 has 14 amino acids. V shed 7 bases and J 6 bases; nucleotides not matched to a gene: 11. Germline values: CDR1 MNHEY, CDR2 SVGAGI. CDR3 sequence (DNA): TGTGCCAGCAAAATCGGACAGGTCGGACATGGCTACACCTTC. It is translated as CASKIGQVGHGYTF.

The rearrangement uses TRBV7-8 and TRBJ1-1, with D unclear. The germline V gene has CDR1 SGHVS and CDR2 FQNEAQ. V was trimmed by 1 base and J by 6 bases, leaving 12 bases between them. The CDR3 has 14 amino acids. CDR3 residues: CASSLGGSAAEAFF. CDR3 sequence (DNA): TGTGCCAGCAGCTTAGGAGGCAGCGCGGCTGAAGCTTTCTTT. Drawing the rest from reference TRBV7-8 and TRBJ1-1, the complete variable domain is GAGVSQSPRYKVAKRGQDVALRCDPISGHVSLFWYQQALGQGPEFLTYFQNEAQLDKSGLPSDRFFAERPEGSVSTLKIQRTQQEDSAVYLCASSLGGSAAEAFFGQGTRLTVV.

The rearrangement joins TRBV14 to TRBJ2-5; 9 bases are shared with TRBD2. Germline lookup yields CDR1 SGHDN and CDR2 FVKESK. The CDR3 length is 17 residues. After removal of 1 base from V and 0 bases from J, the junction contained 6 bases not matched to a gene. CDR3 nucleotide sequence: TGTGCCAGCAGCCAAGGTCTCCTAGCGGGGAACCAAGAGACCCAGTACTTC. Its protein is CASSQGLLAGNQETQYF.

The chain joins TRBV4-1 to TRBJ2-3; D assignment may be TRBD1 or TRBD2 (6 bases each). CDR3 length: 16 residues. The V gene's germline CDR1 is MGHRA and CDR2 YSYEKL. V was pared by 2 bases and J by 3 bases, with 15 bases between. The CDR3 sequence is CASSQLPGGGTDTQYF. CDR3 nucleotides: TGCGCCAGCAGCCAACTTCCCGGGGGCGGAACAGATACGCAGTATTTT.

This chain links TRBV9 with TRBJ2-5, with TRBD1 as a possible D gene (5 bases). Per the germline V gene, CDR1 is SGDLS and CDR2 is YYNGEE. V was pared by 1 base and J by 11 bases, with 12 bases between. The CDR3 loop spans 12 amino acids. The CDR3 sequence is CASSVTGEVQYF. CDR3 sequence (DNA): TGTGCCAGCAGCGTAACAGGAGAGGTGCAGTACTTC.

The V and J genes are TRBV19 and TRBJ2-3; 10 bases align to TRBD2. The CDR3 length is 16 residues. Looked up from germline, CDR1 is LNHDA and CDR2 is SQIVND (reference sequence). Trimming at V came to 5 bases and at J to 2 bases, leaving 7 bases not matched to a gene. CDR3 region: CASSYTSGDYTDTQYF. DNA for the CDR3: TGTGCCAGTAGTTATACTAGCGGGGACTACACAGATACGCAGTATTTT.

Only a few counts were recorded for this clonotype. V is TRBV5-1 and J is TRBJ1-1; D uncertain. The germline CDR1 and CDR2 sequences are SGHRS and YFSETQ. This CDR3 is 15 amino acids long. V was cut by 0 bases and J by 3 bases, with 12 bases left in between. CDR3: CASSLGEGLDTEAFF. The CDR3, as DNA: TGCGCCAGCAGCTTGGGGGAGGGTTTGGACACTGAAGCTTTCTTT.

This clonotype has just a few counts. The V gene is TRBV28, the J gene TRBJ2-7; 8 nucleotides align to TRBD1. Trimming took 2 bases from V and 6 from J; bases not matched to a gene: 9. CDR1 is MDHEN, CDR2 SYDVKM, per germline. CDR3 length: 15 amino acids. The CDR3 spells CASSLPGTGRGEQYF. CDR3 DNA: TGTGCCAGCAGTTTACCCGGGACAGGTCGGGGCGAGCAGTACTTC.